Below, 25 T cell receptor beta chains from the same sample are listed, as sequenced in a study of T cells in localized non-small cell lung cancer (TCRdb year 2020). Preparation of the library involved the immunoSEQ multiplex PCR assay. The source is immuneACCESS, and TCRdb retained only in-frame sequences with V and J called. Part of the clones is not carried over; for the studies checked, unresolved V genes explain less than half of this, and the remainder is unexplained. The sample table records some 25,000 clones; roughly 92% of these occur just once. The top ten clonotypes cover 2.5% to 3% of the sample. The sample here was peripheral blood, taken before any cancer treatment. Receptors were obtained from a woman between 35 and 75 years old with stage I lung adenocarcinoma.

The chain couples TRBV29-1 to TRBJ2-7; TRBD1 aligns across 7 bases. CDR3 length: 13 residues. Germline V gene lookup returns CDR1 SQVTM and CDR2 ANQGSEA. V trimming: 4 bases; J trimming: 3 bases; junction bases outside the gene matches: 6. The CDR3 DNA reads TGCAGCGTTGCGACAGGGTCCCTCTACGAGCAGTACTTC. It is translated as CSVATGSLYEQYF.

The V call is TRBV28, the J call TRBJ2-7, with 8 positions matching TRBD1. With V trimmed by 10 bases and J by 3 bases, 14 bases remained unmatched. The germline V gene has CDR1 MDHEN and CDR2 SYDVKM. The CDR3 runs to 15 residues. CDR3: CATQGGQGANYEQYF. In nucleotides, the CDR3 is TGTGCCACCCAGGGGGGCCAGGGGGCGAACTACGAGCAGTACTTC.

This clone appeared once. V gene TRBV18 combines with J gene TRBJ2-7, with no clear D. Trimming cost V 3 bases and J 3 bases, with 9 bases left between them. Germline V CDR1 and CDR2: KGHSH, LQKENI. The CDR3 totals 13 residues. CDR3 sequence reads: CASSPGLNYEQYF. CDR3 nucleotides: TGTGCCAGCTCACCGGGGTTGAACTACGAGCAGTACTTC. Full variable domain (rest looked up from reference TRBV18 and TRBJ2-7): NAGVMQNPRHLVRRRGQEARLRCSPMKGHSHVYWYRQLPEEGLKFMVYLQKENIIDESGMPKERFSAEFPKEGPSILRIQQVVRGDSAAYFCASSPGLNYEQYFGPGTRLTVT.

This clone was counted a single time. The rearrangement links TRBV12-5 to TRBJ2-1; D possibly corresponds to TRBD1 (6 bases). The CDR3 runs to 13 residues. The ends were cut back, 6 bases at V and 12 bases at J, with 18 bases in the middle. CDR1 is LGHNT and CDR2 is FRNRAP in the germline V gene. For the CDR3, the DNA is TGTGCTAGTGGGGGCCCAGGGGAGTCCGGGCAGTTCTTC. This translates into CASGGPGESGQFF.

This clone occurred a few times. CDR3 nucleotides: TGTGCCAGTAGTATTTACGCCGACACTGAAGCTTTCTTT. This translates into CASSIYADTEAFF. V usage is TRBV19 and J usage is TRBJ1-1; unclear D gene. The CDR3 covers 13 residues. CDR1 and CDR2 (germline): LNHDA, SQIVND (reference sequence). V dropped 3 bases and J dropped 3 bases, with 8 bases sitting between them.

This chain links TRBV6-1 with TRBJ1-4, with a weak D call TRBD1 (5 bases). The CDR3 spans 13 residues. Germline V CDR1 and CDR2: MNHNS, SASEGT. Deletions cut 7 bases from V and 3 bases from J, with 9 bases between. CDR3 residues: CASILGANEKLFF. In DNA, the CDR3 is TGTGCCAGCATTCTGGGGGCTAATGAAAAACTGTTTTTT.

This clone was observed once. CDR3 nucleotides: TGCGCCAGCAGCCAGGCGGGAGGAGGGGCACATGAGCAGTTCTTC. It translates to CASSQAGGGAHEQFF. This chain connects TRBV4-1 to TRBJ2-1, with 8 bases aligning to TRBD2. This CDR3 spans 15 amino acids. Germline trimming cut 3 bases from V and 8 bases from J; bases unmatched to any gene: 9. Germline V gene lookup returns CDR1 MGHRA and CDR2 YSYEKL.

The CDR3 DNA follows: TGTGCCAGCAGCTCGGGACTAGCGGGAGGTGCGTCTGGGGCCAACGTCCTGACTTTC. Protein sequence: CASSSGLAGGASGANVLTF. This chain joins TRBV7-6 and TRBJ2-6; 15 bases align to TRBD2. The germline gives CDR1 SGHVS, CDR2 FNYEAQ. This CDR3 is built from 19 residues. Trimming at V came to 4 bases and at J to 1 base, leaving 5 bases not matched to a gene.

The V call is TRBV11-3, the J call TRBJ2-3; 8 nucleotides align to TRBD2. The V and J ends lost 1 base and 4 bases, in that order; junction bases with no gene match: 13. The CDR3 loop spans 18 amino acids. Germline V gene lookup returns CDR1 SGHNT and CDR2 YENEEA. DNA for the CDR3: TGTGCCAGCAGCTTAGCCCAAGCCGGGACTAGTGCCCCAGATACGCAGTATTTT. This codes for CASSLAQAGTSAPDTQYF.

This chain connects TRBV27 to TRBJ2-7; the match to TRBD2 covers 11 bases. Unmatched junction bases numbered 6, after V lost 7 bases and J lost 4 bases. CDR3 size: 14 residues. Per the germline V gene, CDR1 is MNHEY and CDR2 is SMNVEV (reference sequence). CDR3 nucleotides: TGTGCCAGCAAGATAGCGGGAGGGGTGTACGAGCAGTACTTC. Residues: CASKIAGGVYEQYF.

The chain has TRBV19 and TRBJ2-7; D tentatively reads TRBD1 or TRBD2 (5 bases each). Trimming shortened V by 5 bases and J by 2 bases, and 13 bases separated the two germline ends. The CDR3 is 14 residues long. From germline, CDR1 is LNHDA and CDR2 SQIVND (reference sequence). Here the CDR3 DNA reads TGTGCCAGTAGTGCCGGGACGGGGACCTACGAGCAGTACTTC. The encoded protein is CASSAGTGTYEQYF.

The genes are TRBV6-1 and TRBJ2-7; D not certain. The CDR3 runs 13 residues. Between the trimmed V and J ends, which lost 0 bases and 2 bases, there was a span of 5 bases. Germline lookup yields CDR1 MNHNS and CDR2 SASEGT. For the CDR3, the DNA is TGTGCCAGCAGTGAAGCCAGGCCCTACGAGCAGTACTTC. The encoded protein is CASSEARPYEQYF.

V usage is TRBV7-6 and J usage is TRBJ2-7; D perhaps matches TRBD2 (6 bases). V was trimmed by 5 bases and J by 0 bases, leaving 11 bases between them. The CDR3 is 14 residues long. The germline gives CDR1 SGHVS, CDR2 FNYEAQ. The CDR3 nucleotides are TGTGCCAGCAGCCCCGCGGAGGGCTCCTACGAGCAGTACTTC. Protein: CASSPAEGSYEQYF.

This clone was counted a single time. The V gene is TRBV19, the J gene TRBJ1-5; D ambiguous. The V gene's germline CDR1 is LNHDA and CDR2 SQIVND (reference sequence). This CDR3 comprises 14 residues. Trimming took off 1 base at V and 7 bases at J, with 11 bases between the two ends. The CDR3 spells CASSIVRSGQPQHF. The CDR3 nucleotides are TGTGCCAGTAGTATAGTCCGGAGTGGACAGCCCCAGCATTTT.

CDR3 nucleotides: TGTGCCAGCAGCCCCTACATCGGGGGGAAGGATGGCTACACCTTC. Its translation is CASSPYIGGKDGYTF. The rearrangement joins TRBV7-6 to TRBJ1-2, with TRBD1 as a possible D gene (5 bases). V lost 5 bases and J lost 6, with 19 bases in between. The CDR3 spans 15 residues. Germline loops: CDR1 SGHVS, CDR2 FNYEAQ.

The genes are TRBV19 and TRBJ2-1; 8 nucleotides agree with TRBD1. V lost 5 bases, J lost 0 bases, and 6 bases stayed unmatched. CDR1 and CDR2 from the germline V gene are LNHDA and SQIVND (reference sequence). The CDR3 is made up of 16 amino acids. DNA of the CDR3: TGTGCCAGTAGTTACAGGGGGTCAAGCTCCTACAATGAGCAGTTCTTC. Its translation: CASSYRGSSSYNEQFF.

This chain joins TRBV6-1 and TRBJ1-5, with a tentative D call TRBD1 (5 bases). V was clipped by 9 bases and J by 3 bases, with 12 bases between them. Germline lookup yields CDR1 MNHNS and CDR2 SASEGT. This CDR3 region has 13 residues. This chain's CDR3 is CASTQDLNQPQHF. Here the CDR3 DNA reads TGTGCCAGTACACAGGATCTCAATCAGCCCCAGCATTTT.

This chain uses TRBV11-3 with TRBJ1-2; 8 bases map to TRBD1. The ends lost 4 bases at V and 8 bases at J; junction bases unmatched: 12. Germline V gives CDR1 SGHNT, CDR2 YENEEA. The CDR3 spans 15 residues. The CDR3 region is CASSSPVQGVGGYTF. In nucleotides, the CDR3 is TGTGCCAGCAGCTCCCCTGTACAGGGGGTTGGGGGCTACACCTTC.

The V and J genes are TRBV5-1 and TRBJ2-2; possibly TRBD2 for D (6 bases). The ends were cut back, 4 bases at V and 5 bases at J, with 12 bases in the middle. The CDR3 spans 14 residues. Germline CDR1 reads SGHRS; CDR2 reads YFSETQ. The CDR3: CASSPGLYTGELFF. In DNA form, the CDR3 reads TGCGCCAGCAGCCCGGGACTCTATACCGGGGAGCTGTTTTTT.

This clone occurred a few times. The chain joins TRBV7-3 to TRBJ2-1; possibly TRBD2 for D (5 bases). CDR3 length equals 13 residues. Trimming left V 5 bases short and J 6 bases short, with 11 bases between. Germline V gives CDR1 SGHTA, CDR2 FQGTGA. For the CDR3, the DNA is TGTGCCAGCAGCCCCGGGGTGGCCAATGAGCAGTTCTTC. Its translation is CASSPGVANEQFF.

The J gene is TRBJ2-2, the V gene TRBV7-3; D may match TRBD1 or TRBD2 (5 bases each). CDR3 length equals 15 residues. Germline V gives CDR1 SGHTA, CDR2 FQGTGA. The germline V and J ends were trimmed by 2 bases and 7 bases, with 14 bases remaining between them. This CDR3 is CASSLGDAGRGELFF. The DNA of the CDR3 is TGTGCCAGCAGCTTAGGGGACGCTGGGCGCGGGGAGCTGTTTTTT. Using reference TRBV7-3 and TRBJ2-2 for the parts outside the CDR3, the full variable domain is GAGVSQTPSNKVTEKGKYVELRCDPISGHTALYWYRQSLGQGPEFLIYFQGTGAADDSGLPNDRFFAVRPEGSVSTLKIQRTERGDSAVYLCASSLGDAGRGELFFGEGSRLTVL.

This chain links TRBV9 with TRBJ2-3, with 7 bases lining up with TRBD2. The CDR3 length is 15 residues. V was pared by 3 bases and J by 6 bases, with 10 bases of the junction left unmatched. Germline V gene data show CDR1 as SGDLS and CDR2 as YYNGEE. The CDR3 is CASSERDMRPDTQYF. The CDR3, as DNA: TGTGCCAGCAGCGAGCGGGATATGCGCCCCGATACGCAGTATTTT. The whole variable domain, remainder taken from reference TRBV9 and TRBJ2-3, is DSGVTQTPKHLITATGQRVTLRCSPRSGDLSVYWYQQSLDQGLQFLIQYYNGEERAKGNILERFSAQQFPDLHSELNLSSLELGDSALYFCASSERDMRPDTQYFGPGTRLTVL.

The CDR3 protein is CASSEQTGYEQYF. CDR3 in DNA: TGTGCCAGCAGCGAGCAGACAGGGTACGAGCAGTACTTC. The rearrangement uses TRBV9 and TRBJ2-7; TRBD1 agrees at 7 bases. The CDR3 is 13 amino acids. The V gene's germline CDR1 is SGDLS and CDR2 YYNGEE. V was clipped by 3 bases and J by 4 bases; unmatched bases: 4.

The V call is TRBV9, the J call TRBJ2-6; 9 nucleotides align to TRBD1. Trimming at V came to 0 bases and at J to 3 bases, leaving 10 bases not matched to a gene. CDR1 and CDR2 (germline): SGDLS, YYNGEE. The CDR3 has 19 residues. DNA of the CDR3: TGTGCCAGCAGCGTAGCGGGACAGGGTTGGTCCGGTGGGGCCAACGTCCTGACTTTC. The encoded protein is CASSVAGQGWSGGANVLTF.

V and J are TRBV5-1 and TRBJ2-7, with a tentative D call TRBD2 (7 bases). The CDR3 spans 15 residues. V lost 6 bases and J 4 bases, leaving 20 bases between the germline ends. Per germline, CDR1 SGHRS and CDR2 YFSETQ. The CDR3 here is CASTPGAGELYEQYF. As DNA, the CDR3 is TGCGCCAGCACCCCGGGGGCGGGAGAACTTTACGAGCAGTACTTC.